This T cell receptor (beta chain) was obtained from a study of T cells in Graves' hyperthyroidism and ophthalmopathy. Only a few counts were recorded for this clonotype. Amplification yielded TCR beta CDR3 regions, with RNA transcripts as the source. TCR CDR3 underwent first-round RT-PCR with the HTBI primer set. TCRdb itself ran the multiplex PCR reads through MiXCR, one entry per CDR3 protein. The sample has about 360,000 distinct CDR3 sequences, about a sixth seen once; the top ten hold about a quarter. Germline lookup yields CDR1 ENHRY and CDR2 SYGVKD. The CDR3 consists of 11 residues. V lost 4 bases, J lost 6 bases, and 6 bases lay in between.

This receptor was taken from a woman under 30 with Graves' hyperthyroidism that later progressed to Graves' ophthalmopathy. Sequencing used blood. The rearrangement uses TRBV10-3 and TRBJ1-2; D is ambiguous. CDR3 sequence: CAISAGDGYTF. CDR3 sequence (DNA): TGTGCCATCAGTGCCGGAGATGGCTACACCTTC.